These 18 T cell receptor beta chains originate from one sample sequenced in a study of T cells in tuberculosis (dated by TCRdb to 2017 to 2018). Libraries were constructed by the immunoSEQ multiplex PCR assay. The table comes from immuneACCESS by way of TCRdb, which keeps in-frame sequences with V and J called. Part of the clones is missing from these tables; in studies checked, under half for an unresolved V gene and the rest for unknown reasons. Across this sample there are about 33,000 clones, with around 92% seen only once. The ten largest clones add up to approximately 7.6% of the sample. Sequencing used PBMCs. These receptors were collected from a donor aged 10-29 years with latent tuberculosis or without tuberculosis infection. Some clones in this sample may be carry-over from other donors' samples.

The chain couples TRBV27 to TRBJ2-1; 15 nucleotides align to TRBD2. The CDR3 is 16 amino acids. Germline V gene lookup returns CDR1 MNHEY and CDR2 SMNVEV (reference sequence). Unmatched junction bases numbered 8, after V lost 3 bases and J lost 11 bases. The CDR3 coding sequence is TGTGCCAGCAGTTTCAGAGGGACTAGCGGGGGGCCCAAGCAGTTCTTC. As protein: CASSFRGTSGGPKQFF.

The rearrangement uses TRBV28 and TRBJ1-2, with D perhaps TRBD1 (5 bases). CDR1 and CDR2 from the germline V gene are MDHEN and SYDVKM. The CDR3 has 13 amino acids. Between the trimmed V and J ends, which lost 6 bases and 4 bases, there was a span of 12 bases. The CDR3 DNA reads TGTGCCAGCAGCCCCCAAGGGGCCTATGGCTACACCTTC. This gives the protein CASSPQGAYGYTF.

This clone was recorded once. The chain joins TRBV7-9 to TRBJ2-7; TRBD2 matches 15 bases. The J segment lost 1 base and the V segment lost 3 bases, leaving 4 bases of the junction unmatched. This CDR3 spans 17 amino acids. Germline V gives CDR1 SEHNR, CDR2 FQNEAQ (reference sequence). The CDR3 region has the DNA TGTGCCAGCAGCTTCGGACTAGCGGGAGGGCCGTCCTACGAGCAGTACTTC. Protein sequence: CASSFGLAGGPSYEQYF.

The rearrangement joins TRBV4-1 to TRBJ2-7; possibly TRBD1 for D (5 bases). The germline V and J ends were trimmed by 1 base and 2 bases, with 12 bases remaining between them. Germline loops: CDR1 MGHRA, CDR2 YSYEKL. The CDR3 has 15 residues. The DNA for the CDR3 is TGCGCCAGCAGCCAAGTGGGGCAGCTCACCTACGAGCAGTACTTC. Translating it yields CASSQVGQLTYEQYF.

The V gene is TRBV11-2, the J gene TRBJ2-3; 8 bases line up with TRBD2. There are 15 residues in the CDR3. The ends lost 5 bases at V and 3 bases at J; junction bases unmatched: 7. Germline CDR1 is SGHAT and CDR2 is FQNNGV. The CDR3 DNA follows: TGTGCCAGCAGCCGAGCGGGAGTGTTTACAGATACGCAGTATTTT. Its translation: CASSRAGVFTDTQYF.

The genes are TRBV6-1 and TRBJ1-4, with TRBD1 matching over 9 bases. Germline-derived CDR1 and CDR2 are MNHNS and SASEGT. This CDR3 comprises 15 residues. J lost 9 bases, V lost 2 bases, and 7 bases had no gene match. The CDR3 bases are TGTGCCAGCAGTGAAACCTGGGACAGGGCCCAAAAACTGTTTTTT. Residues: CASSETWDRAQKLFF.

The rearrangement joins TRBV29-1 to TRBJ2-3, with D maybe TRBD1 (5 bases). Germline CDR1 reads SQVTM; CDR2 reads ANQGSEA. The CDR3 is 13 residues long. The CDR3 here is CTPQDISTDTQYF. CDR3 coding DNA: TGCACCCCACAGGACATTAGCACAGATACGCAGTATTTT.

CDR3 in DNA: TGTGCCAGCAGTGGAGGGAACAGTGTTGATCATGGGAAAAAACTGTTTTTT. Its translation is CASSGGNSVDHGKKLFF. This chain uses TRBV6-1 with TRBJ1-4, with unresolved D. V was trimmed by 4 bases and J by 9 bases, leaving 24 bases between them. This CDR3 has 17 residues. Per the germline V gene, CDR1 is MNHNS and CDR2 is SASEGT.

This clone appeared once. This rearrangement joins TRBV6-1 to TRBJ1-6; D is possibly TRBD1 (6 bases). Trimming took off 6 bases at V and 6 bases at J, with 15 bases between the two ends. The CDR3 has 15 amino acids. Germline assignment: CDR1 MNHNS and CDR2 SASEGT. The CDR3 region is CASRMVPGVNSPLHF. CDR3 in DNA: TGTGCCAGCAGAATGGTTCCAGGGGTTAATTCACCCCTCCACTTT.

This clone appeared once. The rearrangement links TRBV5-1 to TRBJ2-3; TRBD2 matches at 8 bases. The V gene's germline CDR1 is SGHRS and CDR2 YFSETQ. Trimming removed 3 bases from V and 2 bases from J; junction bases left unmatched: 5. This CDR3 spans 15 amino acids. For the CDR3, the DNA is TGCGCCAGCAGCTCCGAGCGGGGGCCCACAGATACGCAGTATTTT. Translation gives CASSSERGPTDTQYF.

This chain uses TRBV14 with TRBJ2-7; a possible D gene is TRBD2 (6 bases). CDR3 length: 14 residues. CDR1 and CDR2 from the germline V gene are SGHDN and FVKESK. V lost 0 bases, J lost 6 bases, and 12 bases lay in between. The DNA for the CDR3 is TGTGCCAGCAGCCAAGATCCGTACGGGGGCGAGCAGTACTTC. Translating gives CASSQDPYGGEQYF.

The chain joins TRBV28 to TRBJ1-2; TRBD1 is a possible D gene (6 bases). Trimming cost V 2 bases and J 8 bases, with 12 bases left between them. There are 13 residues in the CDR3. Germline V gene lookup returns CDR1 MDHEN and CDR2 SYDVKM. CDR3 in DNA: TGTGCCAGCAGTTTAGGGGGGGCGCGCGGCTACACCTTC. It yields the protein CASSLGGARGYTF.

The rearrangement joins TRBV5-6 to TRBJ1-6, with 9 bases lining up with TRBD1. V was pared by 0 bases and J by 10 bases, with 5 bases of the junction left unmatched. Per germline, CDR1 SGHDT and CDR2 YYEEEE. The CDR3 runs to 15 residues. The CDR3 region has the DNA TGTGCCAGCAGCTTGGGAGGGACAGGGACCTCACCCCTCCACTTT. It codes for CASSLGGTGTSPLHF.

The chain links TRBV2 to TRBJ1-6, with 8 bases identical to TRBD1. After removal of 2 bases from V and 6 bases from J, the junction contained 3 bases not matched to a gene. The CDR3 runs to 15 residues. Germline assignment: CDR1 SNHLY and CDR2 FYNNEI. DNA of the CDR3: TGTGCCAGCAGTGAACGGGGACAGGTTAATTCACCCCTCCACTTT. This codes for CASSERGQVNSPLHF.

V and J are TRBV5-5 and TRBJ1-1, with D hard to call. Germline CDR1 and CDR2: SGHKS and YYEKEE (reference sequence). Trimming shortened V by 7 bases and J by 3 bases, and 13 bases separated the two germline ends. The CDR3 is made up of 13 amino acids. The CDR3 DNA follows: TGTGCCAGCCGAGAGAGTAGTCACACTGAAGCTTTCTTT. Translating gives CASRESSHTEAFF.

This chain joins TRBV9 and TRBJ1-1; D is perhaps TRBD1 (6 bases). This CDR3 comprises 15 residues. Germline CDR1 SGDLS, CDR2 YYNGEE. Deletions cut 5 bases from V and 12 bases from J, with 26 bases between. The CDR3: CASSESPSRGVASFF. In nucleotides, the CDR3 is TGTGCCAGCAGTGAAAGCCCCAGCAGGGGAGTCGCGTCTTTCTTT.

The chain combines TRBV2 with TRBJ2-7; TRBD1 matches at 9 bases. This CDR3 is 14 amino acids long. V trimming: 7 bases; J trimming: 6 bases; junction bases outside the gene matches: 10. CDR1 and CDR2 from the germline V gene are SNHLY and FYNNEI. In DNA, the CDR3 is TGTGCCAGCAAGGAAGGACAGGGGTTTGGCGAGCAGTACTTC. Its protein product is CASKEGQGFGEQYF.

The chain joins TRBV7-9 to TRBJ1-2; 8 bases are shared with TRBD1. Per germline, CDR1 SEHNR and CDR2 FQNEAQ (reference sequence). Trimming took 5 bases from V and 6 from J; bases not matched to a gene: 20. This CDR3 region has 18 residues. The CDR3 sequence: CASSPYGGQTGDGDGYTF. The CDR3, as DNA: TGTGCCAGCAGCCCTTATGGGGGACAGACAGGGGACGGCGATGGCTACACCTTC.